The source of this T cell receptor beta chain is a study of T-cell memory formation after mild COVID-19. Only a few counts were recorded for this clonotype. TCRdb re-called the 5' RACE reads through MiXCR, storing one row per CDR3 protein. The table shows a few hundred thousand distinct CDR3 sequences, with approximately 29% occurring only once. Per the germline V gene, CDR1 is MGHDK and CDR2 is SYGVNS. CDR3 length: 13 residues. Trimming removed 4 bases at V and 3 bases at J, with 10 bases between. This TCR was sampled from an adult woman who had mild COVID-19 (a few samples of this study predate the infection). Cell type and time point are not known. The chain has TRBV25-1 and TRBJ2-7; D possibly corresponds to TRBD1 (6 bases). The sequencing sample was made of PBMCs or a T cell subset sorted from them (not recorded which). The chain's CDR3 is CASSVGHNYEQYF. The CDR3 DNA reads as TGTGCCAGCAGTGTGGGACACAACTACGAGCAGTACTTC.